The T cell receptor (beta chain) described here comes from a study of blood T cell repertoires in COVID-19. At the level of the study: Some COVID-19 samples were acute and others convalescent; all came from the United States, Italy and Spain. PBMCs, B-cell-depleted T cells, or T cells provided the cDNA or gDNA that made up the material.

Germline V gene lookup returns CDR1 SEHNR and CDR2 FQNEAQ (reference sequence). This CDR3 is 15 amino acids long. Trimming at V came to 5 bases and at J to 6 bases, leaving 13 bases not matched to a gene. Per the study methods: How many nucleated cells were present was estimated from reference gene primer amplification. Repertoires were generated with immunoSEQ multiplex PCR, while TCRdb's copy carries only in-frame clones and drops some. The D gene and trimming were derived from the DNA, and the V and J assignments and clone size from that table. This table holds roughly 180,000 clones, approximately 85% found once.

Sequences were obtained from peripheral blood. V gene TRBV7-9 combines with J gene TRBJ2-7, with 7 bases fitting TRBD2. The source is a woman aged 55-69 years with acute or convalescent COVID-19. The CDR3 coding sequence is TGTGCCAGCAGCCCCATAGGGCGGGAGTCTGGCGAGCAGTACTTC. Translation: CASSPIGRESGEQYF.